Sequencing of this T cell receptor beta chain was carried out in a study of cytomegalovirus exposure and HLA in healthy donors. Study findings and constraints: Most TCR sequences showed up rarely, but some public TCRs showed up in many donors. Common viral pathogens were later found to be apparently linked to several of the most significant clusters.

The study ran its PCR with 60 Vbeta and 13 Jbeta primers. The data were produced by immunoSEQ multiplex PCR, yet TCRdb's version contains in-frame clones alone and is incomplete. The sample shows roughly 200,000 clones, over 70% of them seen only once. This CDR3 is 14 amino acids long. Trimming cost V 0 bases and J 0 bases, with 8 bases left between them. The germline gives CDR1 GTSNPN, CDR2 SVGIG (reference sequence). With regard to this clone: Its antigen remains unknown.

Sample: PBMCs. This clonotype originated in a male donor in good health and CMV-seronegative. The chain couples TRBV30 to TRBJ1-2; D is uncertain. This CDR3 is CAWSVGLANYGYTF. The CDR3 DNA reads TGTGCCTGGAGTGTCGGCCTAGCTAACTATGGCTACACCTTC.